This entry lists 2 T cell receptor beta chains sequenced from one sample in a study of OX40 agonist ivuxolimab in advanced cancers. Libraries were prepared by immunoSEQ multiplex PCR; TCRdb keeps only in-frame clonotypes and omits some of them. The profile covers over 75,000 clones, with roughly 94% appearing a single time and about 2.4% taken by the ten largest. The sequencing here drew on CD4+ or CD8+ T cells sorted from blood, taken in a trial of the OX40 agonist ivuxolimab. These receptors were obtained from an adult with an advanced solid tumor such as melanoma, head and neck, liver or kidney cancer.

V is TRBV29-1 and J is TRBJ2-5; 8 bases are shared with TRBD1. The germline CDR1 and CDR2 sequences are SQVTM and ANQGSEA. With V trimmed by 1 base and J by 0 bases, 4 bases remained unmatched. This CDR3 spans 15 amino acids. The chain's CDR3 is CSVEGGQDNQETQYF. The CDR3 DNA follows: TGCAGCGTTGAAGGGGGACAGGACAACCAAGAGACCCAGTACTTC.

This chain links TRBV9 with TRBJ1-6, with D unresolved. The germline V gene has CDR1 SGDLS and CDR2 YYNGEE. V was clipped by 4 bases and J by 0 bases, with 14 bases between them. This CDR3 has 17 amino acids. The CDR3 sequence: CASSSQEFFSYNSPLHF. The CDR3 DNA reads TGTGCCAGCAGCTCCCAGGAATTTTTCTCCTATAATTCACCCCTCCACTTT.